This T cell receptor (beta chain) was obtained from a study of T cells in localized non-small cell lung cancer. Generated by immunoSEQ multiplex PCR, the TCRdb table keeps only in-frame clones and is missing some. The table includes about 23,000 clones, 65% to 85% detected once. Findings and limits, study-wide: Only one tumor region was sequenced, so heterogeneity remains possible. An association was observed between higher blood T cell density and longer overall survival. Tumor showed lower T cell clonality than uninvolved adjacent lung, where it was highest.

Trimming left V 5 bases short and J 3 bases short, with 19 bases between. This CDR3 is 17 amino acids long. CDR1 is LNHDA and CDR2 is SQIVND in the germline V gene (reference sequence). A remark on this clone: What it binds is unknown.

This TCR came from a man aged 40 to 75 with stage II lung adenocarcinoma. This chain uses TRBV19 with TRBJ1-4, with TRBD1 as a possible D gene (5 bases). Sequencing used PBMCs, obtained before any cancer treatment. CDR3 protein: CASSPLREGSANEKLFF. Here the CDR3 DNA reads TGTGCCAGTAGTCCCCTCAGGGAGGGATCTGCTAATGAAAAACTGTTTTTT.